This is a list of T cell receptor beta chains from one sample in a study of blood T cell repertoires in COVID-19. Method: immunoSEQ multiplex PCR; TCRdb's copy keeps in-frame clones and lacks some. Of about 400,000 clones in the sample, approximately 86% were seen once. The sample comprised PBMCs or T cells enriched from blood (not recorded which). The receptors derive from a woman aged 40 to 49 with acute COVID-19. Both conserved end residues are part of each CDR3. The D gene is left open where the match is weak. Size tells how often a clone was seen (once, few, many) or the class of an expanded clone, and some rows leave it out.

>-|TRBD2|TRBV3-1/TRBV3-2|TRBJ2-5
TGTGCCAGCAGCCAAAATAGCGGGGGCGGGGAGACCCAGTACTTC
CASSQNSGGGETQYF
>-|-|TRBV27|TRBJ2-7
TGTGCCAGCAGTTCACAGGGTTACGAGCAGTACTTC
CASSSQGYEQYF
>-|-|TRBV5-6|TRBJ1-1
TGTGCCAGCAGCTTGGGACAGGTTGAAGCTTTCTTT
CASSLGQVEAFF
>-|TRBD1|TRBV24-1|TRBJ1-2
TGTGCCACCAGTGATACGGGACAGGGAGGCCCCTCAACTAAGAACTATGGCTACACCTTC
CATSDTGQGGPSTKNYGYTF
>-|TRBD1|TRBV30|TRBJ1-5
TGTGCCTGGAGCCGGGACAGGAAGAATCAGCCCCAGCATTTT
CAWSRDRKNQPQHF
>-|TRBD1|TRBV5-1|TRBJ2-7
TGCGCCAGCAGCTCTCGGACAGGGGACGAGCAGTACTTC
CASSSRTGDEQYF
>-|-|TRBV5-4|TRBJ1-4
TGTGCCAGCAGCTTACAGGGTTTTAATGAAAAACTGTTTTTT
CASSLQGFNEKLFF
>-|-|TRBV28|TRBJ1-2
TGTGCCAGCGAGAGGGGGGGGACCTATGGCTACACCTTC
CASERGGTYGYTF
>-|TRBD2|TRBV7-2|TRBJ2-1
TGTGCCAGCACCCAAGGACTAGCGGGGAACAATGAGCAGTTCTTC
CASTQGLAGNNEQFF
>-|TRBD2|TRBV28|TRBJ2-7
TGTGCCAGCAGCAAGGCGGGGGTCTACGAGCAGTACTTC
CASSKAGVYEQYF
>-|TRBD1|TRBV2|TRBJ1-2
TGTGCCAGCAGTGAGGGGCAAAACAGGGGAATCAACTATGGCTACACCTTC
CASSEGQNRGINYGYTF
>few|TRBD1|TRBV29-1|TRBJ2-7
TGCAGCGTGGGGACAGTCTACGAGCAGTACTTC
CSVGTVYEQYF
>once|TRBD2|TRBV25-1|TRBJ2-3
TGTGCCAGCACCTCGGCGGGGGGTTACACAGATACGCAGTATTTT
CASTSAGGYTDTQYF
>once|-|TRBV24-1|TRBJ2-3
TGTGCCACCAGTGGACAATACGATTCCACAGATACGCAGTATTTT
CATSGQYDSTDTQYF
>-|TRBD1|TRBV29-1|TRBJ1-1
TGCAGCGTCCAGGGGGGTAGGGTCGCTGAAGCTTTCTTT
CSVQGGRVAEAFF
>-|-|TRBV4-1|TRBJ2-1
TGCGCCAGCAGCCAAAACCCCCAGCGAACCCCCTACAATGAGCAGTTCTTC
CASSQNPQRTPYNEQFF
>-|-|TRBV5-1|TRBJ2-3
TGCGCCAGCAGCCCCGGGACGGAGGGTACGCAGTATTTT
CASSPGTEGTQYF
>-|TRBD2|TRBV2|TRBJ2-3
TGTGCCAGCAGTGTAATTTCGGGAGGGTCTAGCACAGATACGCAGTATTTT
CASSVISGGSSTDTQYF
>-|-|TRBV12-3/TRBV12-4|TRBJ2-7
TGTGCCAGCAGTTTTTGGGGCGACGAGCAGTACTTC
CASSFWGDEQYF
>-|TRBD2|TRBV5-1|TRBJ2-5
TGCGCCAGCAGCTTGGCTTTCGGGCGGGGGGCGCTAACAGAGACCCAGTACTTC
CASSLAFGRGALTETQYF
>-|TRBD1|TRBV6-4|TRBJ2-2
TGTGCCAGCAGTGCGGACAGGGGAGTCGCCGGGGAGCTGTTTTTT
CASSADRGVAGELFF
>-|TRBD1|TRBV30|TRBJ1-2
TGTGCCTGGAGTGTCCGACAGGGTGGGGGCTACACCTTC
CAWSVRQGGGYTF
>-|TRBD1|TRBV30|TRBJ1-1
TGTGCCTGGTATGCCGGGACAGGGGGGAGGACTGAAGCTTTCTTT
CAWYAGTGGRTEAFF
>once|-|TRBV9|TRBJ2-5
TGTGCCAGCAGCGTAGGTTATGGGAGGCAAGAGACCCAGTACTTC
CASSVGYGRQETQYF
>-|TRBD1|TRBV5-6|TRBJ1-2
TGTGCCAGCAGCTTACAGGGGTTCCATGGCTACACCTTC
CASSLQGFHGYTF
>-|TRBD2|TRBV7-9|TRBJ2-7
TGTGCCAGCACCACGACTAGCGGGGAAACATTTTACGAGCAGTACTTC
CASTTTSGETFYEQYF
>-|-|TRBV9|TRBJ2-5
TGTGCCAGCAGCGGAGGACACACTAAAAAAGGGGAGACCCAGTACTTC
CASSGGHTKKGETQYF
>-|-|TRBV4-1|TRBJ1-4
TGCGCCAGCAGCCCAACAGGAATAGAAAAACTGTTTTTT
CASSPTGIEKLFF
>-|-|TRBV7-8|TRBJ1-5
TGTGCCAGCAGCTTGGAAGGGGAGGGCAATCAGCCCCAGCATTTT
CASSLEGEGNQPQHF